Here is one T cell receptor beta chain with its context. Its specificity is unknown. Primers: 60 Vbeta forward and 13 Jbeta reverse. Sequencing used immunoSEQ multiplex PCR; TCRdb keeps in-frame clones, though not all of them. The sample includes about 96,000 clones. The sample comes from a study of cytomegalovirus exposure and HLA in healthy donors. Trimming removed 0 bases from V and 5 bases from J, with 7 bases in between. Looked up from germline, CDR1 is KGHSH and CDR2 is LQKENI. The CDR3 is 13 amino acids. General study findings and limits: The authors later linked a missense DCLRE1C variant to TCR beta V- and J-gene trimming. Certain indistinguishable V segments, among them TRBV6-2 and TRBV6-3, were excluded.

The source of this sequence is a woman aged 30 to 39 in good health and CMV-seronegative. The sample taken for sequencing was PBMCs. V and J are TRBV18 and TRBJ1-2, with D hard to call. CDR3 nucleotide sequence: TGTGCCAGCTCACCACCGGGCTCTTATGGCTACACCTTC. It encodes CASSPPGSYGYTF.